The 13 T cell receptor beta chains in this list originate from one sample, sequenced in a study of response to subunit inactivated influenza vaccine. One entry per CDR3 protein results from TCRdb running MiXCR on the RT-PCR reads. The sample comprises a few hundred thousand distinct CDR3 sequences, approximately 11% of which are singletons, and roughly 12% rests with the top ten. The sequenced sample was PBMCs from blood, obtained about 40 days after vaccination. These receptors were collected from a man between 45 and 60 years old who received an inactivated influenza vaccine.

This clonotype was seen only a few times. The chain combines TRBV4-3 with TRBJ2-7; TRBD1 matches at 7 bases. With 4 bases clipped from V and 1 base from J, the junction kept 7 bases outside the gene matches. The germline V gene has CDR1 LGHNA and CDR2 YSLEER. There are 15 residues in the CDR3. CDR3 residues: CASSLVPTGSYEQYF. The CDR3, as DNA: TGCGCCAGCAGCCTGGTCCCGACAGGGTCCTACGAGCAGTACTTC.

In this sample, this clonotype turned up many times. This chain uses TRBV5-1 with TRBJ2-1; possibly TRBD1 or TRBD2 for D (5 bases each). Trimming stripped 5 bases from V and 2 bases from J, with 17 bases between. Germline CDR1 is SGHRS and CDR2 is YFSETQ. The CDR3 length is 16 residues. Here the CDR3 reads CASSQGGGGPYNEQFF. The DNA for the CDR3 is TGCGCCAGCAGTCAGGGTGGTGGGGGACCCTACAATGAGCAGTTCTTC.

In this sample, this clonotype turned up many times. The CDR3 here is CSVLPGTDGGYEQYF. Written as DNA, the CDR3 is TGCAGCGTTCTCCCCGGTACGGACGGAGGGTACGAGCAGTACTTC. V gene TRBV29-1 combines with J gene TRBJ2-7; tentative D call: TRBD2 (6 bases). The CDR3 covers 15 residues. The V and J ends lost 5 bases and 4 bases respectively, with 21 bases between them. Germline V gene lookup returns CDR1 SQVTM and CDR2 ANQGSEA.

This sequence joins TRBV6-1 and TRBJ1-3; D remains ambiguous. Germline V gives CDR1 MNHNS, CDR2 SASEGT. V lost 1 base and J lost 4, with 17 bases in between. This CDR3 has 17 residues. The chain's CDR3 is CASSEVGLTAGGNTIYF. For the CDR3, the DNA is TGTGCCAGCAGTGAAGTAGGCCTCACAGCCGGAGGAAACACCATATATTTT.

This clonotype has a handful of counts. The V gene is TRBV4-2, the J gene TRBJ2-1; D tentatively reads TRBD1 or TRBD2 (5 bases each). V was trimmed by 0 bases and J by 7 bases, leaving 16 bases between them. CDR1 and CDR2 from the germline V gene are LGHNA and YNFKEQ. This CDR3 contains 16 residues. CDR3: CASSQDRAMGDNEQFF. CDR3 nucleotide sequence: TGTGCCAGCAGCCAAGATAGGGCTATGGGGGATAATGAGCAGTTCTTC.

The V and J genes are TRBV2 and TRBJ1-4; 7 nucleotides align to TRBD1. CDR1 and CDR2 from the germline V gene are SNHLY and FYNNEI. The V segment lost 6 bases and the J segment 7 bases; nucleotides outside the gene matches: 8. This CDR3 is built from 14 residues. The CDR3 sequence: CASRLTGFGEKLFF. The DNA of the CDR3 is TGTGCCAGCAGACTGACAGGGTTCGGTGAAAAACTGTTTTTT.

The V call is TRBV7-9, the J call TRBJ1-1; 8 bases are shared with TRBD1. Germline V CDR1 and CDR2: SEHNR, FQNEAQ (reference sequence). The CDR3 sequence is 14 residues long. The V gene end was trimmed by 3 bases and the J gene end by 4 bases; junction bases not matched to a gene: 4. The CDR3: CASSLTGESTEAFF. The DNA for the CDR3 is TGTGCCAGCAGCTTGACAGGGGAATCCACTGAAGCTTTCTTT.

This clonotype showed up just a few times. The J gene is TRBJ2-1, the V gene TRBV5-1, with 10 bases identical to TRBD2. Trimming at V came to 2 bases and at J to 1 base, leaving 3 bases not matched to a gene. This CDR3 has 16 amino acids. The germline gives CDR1 SGHRS, CDR2 YFSETQ. CDR3 protein: CASSFQTSGSYNEQFF. Written as DNA, the CDR3 is TGCGCCAGCAGCTTTCAGACTAGCGGGTCCTACAATGAGCAGTTCTTC.

There are a few counts of this clonotype. This CDR3 is CASSLQGAGNIQYF. The CDR3 DNA sequence: TGTGCCAGCAGCTTACAGGGGGCTGGAAACATTCAGTACTTC. The chain couples TRBV7-2 to TRBJ2-4; 8 bases line up with TRBD1. The CDR3 sequence is 14 residues long. V was pared by 2 bases and J by 6 bases, with 3 bases of the junction left unmatched. Looked up from germline, CDR1 is SGHTA and CDR2 is FQGNSA.

This clonotype occurred a few times. The V call is TRBV2, the J call TRBJ2-2; D is perhaps TRBD2 (6 bases). CDR1 is SNHLY and CDR2 is FYNNEI in the germline V gene. This CDR3 spans 14 amino acids. Trimming stripped 5 bases from V and 4 bases from J, with 11 bases between. CDR3 nucleotides: TGTGCCAGCAGTAAGACTAGGTTCACCGGGGAGCTGTTTTTT. Translated, it gives CASSKTRFTGELFF.

This clonotype was counted ten times or more. The chain has TRBV7-9 and TRBJ1-5; D call uncertain. CDR3 length: 13 residues. V lost 1 base, J lost 6 bases, and 7 bases lay in between. CDR1 is SEHNR, CDR2 FQNEAQ, per germline (reference sequence). The CDR3 is CASSLGPFQPQHF. As DNA, the CDR3 is TGTGCCAGCAGCTTAGGGCCGTTTCAGCCCCAGCATTTT.

This clonotype was recorded many times. V and J are TRBV6-2 or TRBV6-3 and TRBJ2-3; 12 bases align to TRBD2. The CDR3 runs 16 residues. V lost 4 bases and J lost 0; bases outside the gene matches: 2. Germline V gene data show CDR1 as MNHEY and CDR2 as SVGEGT. CDR3 bases: TGTGCCAGCAGTTTACTAGCGGGGGGAAGCACAGATACGCAGTATTTT. Residues: CASSLLAGGSTDTQYF.

This clonotype was picked up a small number of times. The genes are TRBV12-3 or TRBV12-4 and TRBJ1-3; D unclear. The CDR3 is 14 residues long. The V end was cut by 0 bases, the J end by 4 bases, with 7 bases between. CDR3 residues: CASSLALTGNTIYF. DNA for the CDR3: TGTGCCAGCAGTTTAGCCCTAACAGGAAACACCATATATTTT.